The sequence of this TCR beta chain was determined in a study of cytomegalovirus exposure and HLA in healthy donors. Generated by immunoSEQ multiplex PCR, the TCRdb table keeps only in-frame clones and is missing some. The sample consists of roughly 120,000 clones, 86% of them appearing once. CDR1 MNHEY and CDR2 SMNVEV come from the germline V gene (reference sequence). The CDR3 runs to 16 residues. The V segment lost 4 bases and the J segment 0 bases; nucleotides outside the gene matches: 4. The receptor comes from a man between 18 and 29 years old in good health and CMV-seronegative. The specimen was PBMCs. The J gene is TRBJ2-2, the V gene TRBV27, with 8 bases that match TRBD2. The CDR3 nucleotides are TGTGCCAGCAGTTCTAGCGGGCTCACGAACACCGGGGAGCTGTTTTTT. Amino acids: CASSSSGLTNTGELFF.